These T cell receptor beta chains were read from a single sample in a study of a mutant IDH1 vaccine in newly diagnosed glioma. The antigens of these receptors remain unknown. Data came from immunoSEQ multiplex PCR; TCRdb stores just in-frame clones and leaves some out. The repertoire holds around 52,000 clones, with about 90% as singletons. Sequencing was performed on PBMCs, taken from a glioma patient whose treatment included an IDH1 peptide vaccine. The receptors shown here come from a middle-aged woman with glioma. CDR3s include the opening cysteine and the closing phenylalanine or tryptophan. A D gene is named only where the DNA matches it firmly. Some rows have no size entry. The others give once, few or many, or a class for an expanded clone.

d_gene	abundance	v_gene	j_gene	CDR3nt	CDR3aa
NA	NA	TRBV4-1	TRBJ1-5	TGCGCCAGCAGCCAAAAGGGAAACCCTAGCAATCAGCCCCAGCATTTT	CASSQKGNPSNQPQHF
TRBD2	NA	TRBV12-5	TRBJ2-2	TGTGCTAGTGGTTTGGGTACTAGCGGGAAGAACACCGGGGAGCTGTTTTTT	CASGLGTSGKNTGELFF
TRBD1	NA	TRBV28	TRBJ2-7	TGTGCCAGCAGTCCGACGGACAGGGGCGCGGCCGAGCAGTACTTC	CASSPTDRGAAEQYF
NA	NA	TRBV11-3	TRBJ2-7	TGTGCCAGCAGCTTAGGAGTCAGGGCGAACGAGCAGTACTTC	CASSLGVRANEQYF
NA	NA	TRBV15	TRBJ1-1	TGTGCCACCAGCAGTCCAGGGGTCCCATTTCACACTGAAGCTTTCTTT	CATSSPGVPFHTEAFF
NA	NA	TRBV10-2	TRBJ1-2	TGCGCCAGCAGTGCGAGTGATGGCTACACCTTC	CASSASDGYTF
NA	NA	TRBV5-1	TRBJ2-1	TGCGCCAGCAGCTCTGGGACATCCAACAATGAGCAGTTCTTC	CASSSGTSNNEQFF
NA	NA	TRBV7-6	TRBJ1-1	TGTGCCAGCAGCATACAGGGGAACACTGAAGCTTTCTTT	CASSIQGNTEAFF
NA	NA	TRBV28	TRBJ1-2	TGTGCCAGCAGTTTACGGGACTTCTATGGCTACACCTTC	CASSLRDFYGYTF
NA	NA	TRBV13	TRBJ2-3	TGTGCCAGCAGCTTATCGCTCGGGACGCGCACAGATACGCAGTATTTT	CASSLSLGTRTDTQYF
NA	NA	TRBV19	TRBJ1-1	TGTGCCAGTAGTATAAAGACGGGTGTCGCTGAAGCTTTCTTT	CASSIKTGVAEAFF
TRBD1	NA	TRBV27	TRBJ2-5	TGTGCCAGCAGTTTATTCGACAGGGGGAAAGAGACCCAGTACTTC	CASSLFDRGKETQYF
NA	NA	TRBV7-2	TRBJ2-3	TGTGCCAGCAGCCGTCTCCTAGATACGCAGTATTTT	CASSRLLDTQYF
NA	NA	TRBV2	TRBJ1-1	TGTGCCAGCAGCTTGGAACGGGGTTTTAACACTGAAGCTTTCTTT	CASSLERGFNTEAFF
NA	once	TRBV2	TRBJ2-7	TGTGCCAGCAGTGACCCCTCTCAGAACGAGCAGTACTTC	CASSDPSQNEQYF
NA	once	TRBV2	TRBJ1-1	TGTGCCAGCAGAAGAGACTCGAACACTGAAGCTTTCTTT	CASRRDSNTEAFF
NA	few	TRBV19	TRBJ1-1	TGTGCCAGTAGTAAGGCAGGACACACTGAAGCTTTCTTT	CASSKAGHTEAFF
NA	NA	TRBV27	TRBJ2-3	TGTGCCAGCAGGCCCCTGGTGTGGGCCGTAGACACAGATACGCAGTATTTT	CASRPLVWAVDTDTQYF
TRBD1	few	TRBV6-1	TRBJ1-2	TGTGCCAGCAGTGAAGGGGTCGGGACAGGGGAGGGCTATGGCTACACCTTC	CASSEGVGTGEGYGYTF
TRBD1	NA	TRBV5-6	TRBJ1-2	TGTGCCAGCAGTCAGCAGGGGGCGCAAGGCTATGGCTACACCTTC	CASSQQGAQGYGYTF
NA	once	TRBV10-2	TRBJ1-5	TGCGCCAGCGGGCCGGGCATCTATCAGCCCCAGCATTTT	CASGPGIYQPQHF
TRBD2	NA	TRBV6-1	TRBJ2-3	TGTGCCAGCAGTGGTCCGGGACTAGCGGGTAGCACAGATACGCAGTATTTT	CASSGPGLAGSTDTQYF
NA	NA	TRBV4-1	TRBJ2-5	TGCGCCAGCAGCAGCCGTGAGGGGGGCGGGGAGACCCAGTACTTC	CASSSREGGGETQYF
TRBD2	NA	TRBV18	TRBJ2-3	TGTGCCAGCTCACCCCTCGGGAGCGGGAGTCCAGATACGCAGTATTTT	CASSPLGSGSPDTQYF
TRBD2	NA	TRBV4-1	TRBJ2-7	TGCGCCAGCAGCCAAGACCCCCTAGCGGTGTCCTACGAGCAGTACTTC	CASSQDPLAVSYEQYF
NA	NA	TRBV27	TRBJ2-7	TGTGCCAGCAGCCGATCGGGGAGTTTTTACTACGAGCAGTACTTC	CASSRSGSFYYEQYF
NA	NA	TRBV7-8	TRBJ1-2	TGTGCCAGCAGCCGGACCATCGGACACGGATTGAGTGGCTACACCTTC	CASSRTIGHGLSGYTF
TRBD2	NA	TRBV30	TRBJ2-7	TGTGCCTGGAGTCGACTAGCGGGTCCCTACGAGCAGTACTTC	CAWSRLAGPYEQYF
TRBD2	NA	TRBV7-9	TRBJ2-3	TGTGCCAGCAGCTTCGGGGGCGGGGGGAGCACAGATACGCAGTATTTT	CASSFGGGGSTDTQYF
TRBD2	NA	TRBV4-2	TRBJ2-2	TGTGCCAGCAGCCGCGGGGCGGGAGCGAACACCGGGGAGCTGTTTTTT	CASSRGAGANTGELFF
TRBD1	NA	TRBV7-6	TRBJ2-7	TGTGCCAGCAGCCCGGGACAGGGGCTATCCTACGAGCAGTACTTC	CASSPGQGLSYEQYF
TRBD2	NA	TRBV7-2	TRBJ2-3	TGTGCCAGCAGCTTAAAAGCGGGGGACACAGATACGCAGTATTTT	CASSLKAGDTDTQYF
TRBD2	NA	TRBV27	TRBJ2-3	TGTGCCAGCAGTCCAAATACGGGACTAGCGGGAGATACGCAGTATTTT	CASSPNTGLAGDTQYF
TRBD1	NA	TRBV14	TRBJ1-2	TGTGCCAGCAGCCCAGGGGGCCTCGGCTACACCTTC	CASSPGGLGYTF
NA	NA	TRBV6-1	TRBJ1-5	TGTGCCAGCAGTGGAGGGGGGGTGACAAGAACGTATAGCAATCAGCCCCAGCATTTT	CASSGGGVTRTYSNQPQHF
TRBD2	once	TRBV6-5	TRBJ2-1	TGTGCCAGCAGTTTTTCTCTAGCGGGAGTTTTGCATGAGCAGTTCTTC	CASSFSLAGVLHEQFF
NA	NA	TRBV5-4	TRBJ2-7	TGTGCCAGCAGCTTGGGGGGCCAGCGGGTCTCCTACGAGCAGTACTTC	CASSLGGQRVSYEQYF
NA	NA	TRBV12-2	TRBJ2-3	TGTGCAAGTCGCTCTAAAGGCGGACAGATCACAGATACGCAGTATTTT	CASRSKGGQITDTQYF
TRBD1	NA	TRBV2	TRBJ2-7	TGTGCCAGCAGTGGAAGGCGGACAGGGGGGGGTGAGCAGTACTTC	CASSGRRTGGGEQYF
NA	NA	TRBV10-2	TRBJ1-1	TGCGCCAGCAGCTCCGGCAGGGCAACTGAAGCTTTCTTT	CASSSGRATEAFF
NA	NA	TRBV4-1	TRBJ2-7	TGCGCCAGCAGCCAAGAACTTTCCCCTGGCGGGTACTACTACGAGCAGTACTTC	CASSQELSPGGYYYEQYF
NA	NA	TRBV2	TRBJ2-5	TGTGCCAGCACCCCCCTAACTAGTAGCCAAGAGACCCAGTACTTC	CASTPLTSSQETQYF
NA	once	TRBV5-6	TRBJ1-2	TGTGCCAGCAGCTTGCTCCGAGGGCTGTCGGATGGCTACACCTTC	CASSLLRGLSDGYTF
NA	NA	TRBV21-1	TRBJ1-2	TGTGCCAGCTCCATCCGCTATGGCTACACCTTC	CASSIRYGYTF
NA	NA	TRBV5-1	TRBJ2-5	TGCGCCAGCAGCCCTGGGGCAGAAGAGACCCAGTACTTC	CASSPGAEETQYF
NA	NA	TRBV19	TRBJ1-1	TGTGCCAGTAAATTAGGGGGAGGGATGAACACTGAAGCTTTCTTT	CASKLGGGMNTEAFF
TRBD1	NA	TRBV2	TRBJ1-1	TGTGCCAGCAGCCAACAGGGGGCGAACACTGAAGCTTTCTTT	CASSQQGANTEAFF
TRBD1	NA	TRBV5-1	TRBJ1-4	TGCGCCAGCAGCAGACAGGGGGACAATGAAAAACTGTTTTTT	CASSRQGDNEKLFF
NA	once	TRBV14	TRBJ1-3	TGTGCCAGCAGCTCACACACCAGGGTCAGAAACACCATATATTTT	CASSSHTRVRNTIYF
TRBD2	NA	TRBV7-6	TRBJ2-1	TGTGCCAGCAGCTTAGCAGGCGGGGGCAATGAGCAGTTCTTC	CASSLAGGGNEQFF